These 22 T cell receptor beta chains came from one sample sequenced in a study of cytomegalovirus exposure and HLA in healthy donors. The PCR had 60 Vbeta and 13 Jbeta primers. Method: immunoSEQ multiplex PCR; TCRdb's copy keeps in-frame clones and lacks some. Of over 150,000 clones in the sample, approximately 90% were seen once. The specimen was PBMCs. The receptors were sampled from a woman younger than 45 in good health and CMV-seronegative.

V and J are TRBV9 and TRBJ2-7; perhaps TRBD1 as D (5 bases). This CDR3 is built from 16 residues. Per germline, CDR1 SGDLS and CDR2 YYNGEE. V was trimmed by 4 bases and J by 2 bases, leaving 19 bases between them. The CDR3 nucleotides read TGTGCCAGCAGCCCCCCCCCAGGGTCAAAAACCTACGAGCAGTACTTC. Protein product: CASSPPPGSKTYEQYF.

The chain has TRBV15 and TRBJ2-2, with 8 nucleotides matching TRBD1. V lost 6 bases and J lost 0; bases outside the gene matches: 3. The germline V gene encodes CDR1 LNHNV and CDR2 YYDKDF (reference sequence). The CDR3 runs 15 residues. CDR3 nucleotide sequence: TGTGCCACCAGGGGACAGGTTACGAACACCGGGGAGCTGTTTTTT. Amino acids: CATRGQVTNTGELFF.

The chain combines TRBV19 with TRBJ1-1, with 7 bases that match TRBD1. Germline lookup yields CDR1 LNHDA and CDR2 SQIVND (reference sequence). The length of the CDR3 is 13 residues. The J segment lost 1 base and the V segment lost 6 bases, leaving 2 bases of the junction unmatched. The CDR3 sequence: CASRGQRNTEAFF. CDR3 DNA: TGTGCCAGTAGGGGACAGAGGAACACTGAAGCTTTCTTT.

The gene calls are TRBV4-1 and TRBJ2-1; D is undetermined. With 3 bases removed from V and 6 bases from J, the gap between germline ends came to 3 bases. Germline assignment: CDR1 MGHRA and CDR2 YSYEKL. The CDR3 is 11 residues long. CDR3 loop: CASSHSNEQFF. The CDR3 DNA reads as TGCGCCAGCAGCCACTCCAATGAGCAGTTCTTC.

The chain recombines TRBV19 with TRBJ2-7; TRBD1 is a possible D gene (6 bases). From germline, CDR1 is LNHDA and CDR2 SQIVND (reference sequence). The CDR3 loop spans 13 amino acids. Trimming removed 1 base from V and 6 bases from J, with 10 bases in between. This CDR3 is CASSIGWGREQYF. The CDR3 bases are TGTGCCAGTAGTATAGGTTGGGGGCGCGAGCAGTACTTC. The variable domain in full, with the rest retrieved from reference TRBV19 and TRBJ2-7, is DGGITQSPKYLFRKEGQNVTLSCEQNLNHDAMYWYRQDPGQGLRLIYYSQIVNDFQKGDIAEGYSVSREKKESFPLTVTSAQKNPTAFYLCASSIGWGREQYFGPGTRLTVT.

As regards this clone: The same CDR3 arises from other DNA sequences in this sample as well. CDR3 residues: CASSARDRGSYEQYF. The CDR3 DNA reads TGTGCCAGCAGCGCCCGGGACAGGGGATCCTACGAGCAGTACTTC. The gene calls are TRBV9 and TRBJ2-7; 10 bases map to TRBD1. Germline CDR1 SGDLS, CDR2 YYNGEE. The CDR3 is 15 residues long. The V gene end was trimmed by 3 bases and the J gene end by 1 base; junction bases not matched to a gene: 4.

This clone was seen just once. The CDR3 nucleotides read TGTGCCAGAAGCTTCGAGGGACAACGACGATATTATGGCTACACCTTC. Translated: CARSFEGQRRYYGYTF. The chain combines TRBV5-3 with TRBJ1-2, with a possible D match to TRBD1 (6 bases). TRBV5-3 is an ORF, with its function uncertain. CDR3 length equals 16 residues. Trimming shortened V by 2 bases and J by 5 bases, and 19 bases separated the two germline ends.

The table lists this clone with a count of one. V gene TRBV7-9 combines with J gene TRBJ2-7; TRBD1 agrees at 10 bases. The ends lost 5 bases at V and 5 bases at J; junction bases unmatched: 9. CDR3 length: 15 residues. CDR1 and CDR2 from the germline V gene are SEHNR and FQNEAQ (reference sequence). The CDR3 loop is CASSRLDRGFNEQYF. In DNA form, the CDR3 reads TGTGCCAGCAGCCGGTTGGACAGGGGGTTTAACGAGCAGTACTTC.

The chain has TRBV5-1 and TRBJ1-2, with D maybe TRBD1 (5 bases). This CDR3 has 15 amino acids. V was pared by 1 base and J by 4 bases, with 14 bases between. The germline V gene has CDR1 SGHRS and CDR2 YFSETQ. The CDR3 is CASSLFAGSGYGYTF. The CDR3, as DNA: TGCGCCAGCAGCTTGTTTGCAGGGTCGGGCTATGGCTACACCTTC.

The chain recombines TRBV18 with TRBJ1-1; D is possibly TRBD1 (6 bases). Germline loops: CDR1 KGHSH, CDR2 LQKENI. V dropped 3 bases and J dropped 7 bases, with 9 bases sitting between them. The CDR3 loop spans 12 amino acids. This chain's CDR3 is CASSPGALEAFF. The CDR3 region has the DNA TGTGCCAGCTCACCGGGGGCCCTTGAAGCTTTCTTT.

This CDR3 is CASSEEGNQPQHF. In nucleotides, the CDR3 is TGTGCCAGCAGTGAGGAGGGGAATCAGCCCCAGCATTTT. The V gene is TRBV2, the J gene TRBJ1-5; tentative D call: TRBD1 (5 bases). Germline CDR1 reads SNHLY; CDR2 reads FYNNEI. The CDR3 contains 13 residues. The V end was cut by 3 bases, the J end by 4 bases, with 7 bases between.

V is TRBV30 and J is TRBJ2-1, with 8 nucleotides matching TRBD2. The V and J ends lost 2 bases and 7 bases, in that order; junction bases with no gene match: 16. The CDR3 runs 17 residues. Germline values: CDR1 GTSNPN, CDR2 SVGIG (reference sequence). CDR3 protein: CAWSRGRVAGSGNEQFF. In nucleotides, the CDR3 is TGTGCCTGGAGTCGGGGCCGGGTAGCGGGATCGGGTAATGAGCAGTTCTTC.

V and J are TRBV4-1 and TRBJ1-1; D not resolved. Germline loops: CDR1 MGHRA, CDR2 YSYEKL. Trimming left V 1 base short and J 0 bases short, with 6 bases between. CDR3 length equals 14 residues. The CDR3 loop is CASSQVGVNTEAFF. The CDR3 DNA is TGCGCCAGCAGCCAAGTTGGAGTGAACACTGAAGCTTTCTTT.

The chain couples TRBV30 to TRBJ2-6; 9 bases fit TRBD1. The CDR3 consists of 18 residues. Germline values: CDR1 GTSNPN, CDR2 SVGIG (reference sequence). Trimming took 3 bases from V and 3 from J; bases not matched to a gene: 12. Here the CDR3 reads CAWSREQGAPLGANVLTF. Here the CDR3 DNA reads TGTGCCTGGAGCCGGGAACAGGGGGCGCCTCTTGGGGCCAACGTCCTGACTTTC.

The gene calls are TRBV5-1 and TRBJ2-7, with a possible D match to TRBD1 (8 bases). This CDR3 is built from 15 residues. Germline lookup yields CDR1 SGHRS and CDR2 YFSETQ. Trimming pared 0 bases from V and 3 bases from J, leaving 13 bases between. CDR3 in DNA: TGCGCCAGCAGCTTGGCCACAGGGGGGGTCTACGAGCAGTACTTC. Translating it yields CASSLATGGVYEQYF.

For the CDR3, the DNA is TGTGCCAGCAGCTACACCACAGGGGCGCTCTCTGGGGCCAACGTCCTGACTTTC. Protein: CASSYTTGALSGANVLTF. The chain joins TRBV7-8 to TRBJ2-6; TRBD1 agrees at 7 bases. The CDR3 runs to 18 residues. The V segment lost 4 bases and the J segment 0 bases; nucleotides outside the gene matches: 9. From germline, CDR1 is SGHVS and CDR2 FQNEAQ. The entire variable domain, with the rest obtained from reference TRBV7-8 and TRBJ2-6, is as follows: GAGVSQSPRYKVAKRGQDVALRCDPISGHVSLFWYQQALGQGPEFLTYFQNEAQLDKSGLPSDRFFAERPEGSVSTLKIQRTQQEDSAVYLCASSYTTGALSGANVLTFGAGSRLTVL.

The rearrangement links TRBV15 to TRBJ2-2; D might be TRBD1 (6 bases). This CDR3 comprises 18 residues. V was clipped by 0 bases and J by 0 bases, with 14 bases between them. Germline loops: CDR1 LNHNV, CDR2 YYDKDF (reference sequence). The CDR3 reads CATSRDQGMLANTGELFF. The DNA for the CDR3 is TGTGCCACCAGCAGAGATCAGGGGATGCTCGCGAACACCGGGGAGCTGTTTTTT. Together with reference TRBV15 and TRBJ2-2, the CDR3 gives the full variable domain: DAMVIQNPRYQVTQFGKPVTLSCSQTLNHNVMYWYQQKSSQAPKLLFHYYDKDFNNEADTPDNFQSRRPNTSFCFLDIRSPGLGDTAMYLCATSRDQGMLANTGELFFGEGSRLTVL.

The chain is built from TRBV9 and TRBJ1-3; TRBD1 might be the D (5 bases). Germline CDR1 is SGDLS and CDR2 is YYNGEE. The germline V and J ends were trimmed by 4 bases and 6 bases, with 17 bases remaining between them. The CDR3 covers 15 residues. This CDR3 reads CASSPRWGAENTIYF. In DNA form, the CDR3 reads TGTGCCAGCAGCCCCCGCTGGGGCGCCGAAAACACCATATATTTT.

The genes are TRBV4-1 and TRBJ2-7; tentative D call: TRBD2 (6 bases). The CDR3 runs 14 residues. V lost 3 bases and J lost 1, with 10 bases in between. Germline CDR1 and CDR2: MGHRA and YSYEKL. For the CDR3, the DNA is TGCGCCAGCAGCCACCCCGGGAGTTCCTACGAGCAGTACTTC. Translated, it gives CASSHPGSSYEQYF.

The chain combines TRBV28 with TRBJ1-4, with D perhaps matching TRBD1 (6 bases). Germline CDR1 is MDHEN and CDR2 is SYDVKM. Trimming pared 5 bases from V and 4 bases from J, leaving 8 bases between. This CDR3 has 13 residues. In DNA form, the CDR3 reads TGTGCCAGCAGTAGGACAGTTAATGAAAAACTGTTTTTT. This codes for CASSRTVNEKLFF.

V usage is TRBV28 and J usage is TRBJ1-1; D is undetermined. CDR3 length equals 12 residues. V lost 5 bases, J lost 8 bases, and 12 bases lay in between. Looked up from germline, CDR1 is MDHEN and CDR2 is SYDVKM. The CDR3 region is CASSGGPQEAFF. In DNA form, the CDR3 reads TGTGCCAGCAGTGGAGGACCCCAGGAAGCTTTCTTT.

The chain is built from TRBV7-2 and TRBJ2-3, with D possibly TRBD2 on 7 matching bases. The germline V and J ends were trimmed by 3 bases and 2 bases, with 12 bases remaining between them. Germline CDR1 is SGHTA and CDR2 is FQGNSA. The CDR3 length is 15 residues. In nucleotides, the CDR3 is TGTGCCAGCAGCTTCCGCCGGGGGGCCACAGATACGCAGTATTTT. Its translation is CASSFRRGATDTQYF. Filled out from reference TRBV7-2 and TRBJ2-3, the complete variable domain reads GAGVSQSPSNKVTEKGKDVELRCDPISGHTALYWYRQSLGQGLEFLIYFQGNSAPDKSGLPSDRFSAERTGGSVSTLTIQRTQQEDSAVYLCASSFRRGATDTQYFGPGTRLTVL.